The rows below give T cell receptor beta chains drawn from one sample of a study of blood T cell repertoires in COVID-19. Profiling relied on immunoSEQ multiplex PCR, and the TCRdb table lists in-frame clones only, not all of them. The sample includes about 170,000 clones, about 85% of them seen just once. Specimen: peripheral blood. These receptor sequences come from a human donor with acute or convalescent COVID-19. The donor label of this sample is uncertain. Each CDR3 is given with its conserved first and last residue. The D gene is left open where the match is weak. Rows may omit the clone size; those that give it use once, few, many or a size class.

j_call cdr3_length v_call d_call clone_size cdr3_nt cdr3_aa
TRBJ2-6 15 TRBV25-1 . . TGTGCCAGCACCCGGAGCAGGGGCCGCGCCAACGTCCTGACTTTC CASTRSRGRANVLTF
TRBJ1-4 15 TRBV15 TRBD1 . TGTGCCACCAGTAGGACAGGGTCAACTAATGAAAAACTGTTTTTT CATSRTGSTNEKLFF
TRBJ1-6 18 TRBV23-1 . . TGCGCCAGCAGTCCCCACCGCGTGGTCCCCTTCTATAATTCACCCCTCCACTTT CASSPHRVVPFYNSPLHF
TRBJ1-5 16 TRBV7-9 TRBD1 . TGTGCCAGCAGCTTGGGGACAGGGGGCGCGAATCAGCCCCAGCATTTT CASSLGTGGANQPQHF
TRBJ1-2 16 TRBV19 TRBD1 . TGTGCCAGTAGTTCCCTTTCCGGGACAGGGTTCTATGGCTACACCTTC CASSSLSGTGFYGYTF
TRBJ2-6 18 TRBV7-9 TRBD1 . TGTGCCAGCAGCTCTTCCACAGGGGTCTTCTCTGGGGCCAACGTCCTGACTTTC CASSSSTGVFSGANVLTF
TRBJ2-5 17 TRBV24-1 . few TGTGCCACCAGTGATCCACCAGGCGTGCAGGGTGGGGAGACCCAGTACTTC CATSDPPGVQGGETQYF
TRBJ1-2 15 TRBV4-1 TRBD1 . TGCGCCAGCAGCCAAGATTGGGGACAGAACTATGGCTACACCTTC CASSQDWGQNYGYTF
TRBJ2-7 15 TRBV2 TRBD1 . TGTGCCAGCAGTCGAGGACAGGGGGTCGTCTACGAGCAGTACTTC CASSRGQGVVYEQYF
TRBJ1-5 14 TRBV27 . . TGTGCCAGCAGTCGGGGGTCGGGCAATCAGCCCCAGCATTTT CASSRGSGNQPQHF
TRBJ1-3 19 TRBV7-3 TRBD1 once TGTGCCAGCAGCTTAAGCCCACTAACAGGGGGCGCATCTGGAAACACCATATATTTT CASSLSPLTGGASGNTIYF
TRBJ2-5 15 TRBV6-6 TRBD2 . TGTGCCAGCAGTTACGACGGGACTAGGGAAGAGACCCAGTACTTC CASSYDGTREETQYF
TRBJ2-7 13 TRBV12-3/TRBV12-4 . . TGTGCCAGCAGGGGGGGGCAAGACTACGAGCAGTACTTC CASRGGQDYEQYF
TRBJ2-2 12 TRBV9 . . TGTGCCAGCAGCCCCTTCACCGGGGAGCTGTTTTTT CASSPFTGELFF
TRBJ1-4 15 TRBV7-2 TRBD1 . TGTGCCAGCAGCTTAACCGGGACAGGGTATGAAAAACTGTTTTTT CASSLTGTGYEKLFF
TRBJ2-3 16 TRBV7-3 TRBD2 . TGTGCCAGCAGCTTAAGAAGCGGGGGGGCCTCGGATACGCAGTATTTT CASSLRSGGASDTQYF
TRBJ1-1 14 TRBV18 . . TGTGCCAGCTTAAGGGCAGGGCGAAACACTGAAGCTTTCTTT CASLRAGRNTEAFF
TRBJ2-4 17 TRBV5-5 . . TGTGCCAGCAGCTTGGCCGGAGGGATTCTAGCCAAAAACATTCAGTACTTC CASSLAGGILAKNIQYF
TRBJ2-7 14 TRBV6-5 TRBD2 . TGTGCCAGCAGTAGACTAGCGGTGGAGGACGAGCAGTACTTC CASSRLAVEDEQYF
TRBJ1-1 15 TRBV7-9 . . TGTGCCAGCAGCCCCGGACAGTACTTGAACACTGAAGCTTTCTTT CASSPGQYLNTEAFF
TRBJ1-6 14 TRBV10-2 TRBD1 . TGCGCCAGCAGTCCCGGGACAGGCCCTCTAACCCTCCACTTT CASSPGTGPLTLHF
TRBJ1-2 15 TRBV6-5 . . TGTGCCAGCAGTTACTCGAGAGTGAGGGCGGAAGGCTACACCTTC CASSYSRVRAEGYTF
TRBJ2-1 16 TRBV6-4 TRBD1 few TGTGCCAGCAGTGACTGGAACAGGGGTACCTACAATGAGCAGTTCTTC CASSDWNRGTYNEQFF
TRBJ1-2 15 TRBV7-2 TRBD1 . TGTGCCAGCAGCTTAGCGAGACAGGGCGGGAATGGCTACACCTTC CASSLARQGGNGYTF
TRBJ2-3 14 TRBV29-1 TRBD1 . TGCAGCCACATCAGGGACAGGGGGTCAGATACGCAGTATTTT CSHIRDRGSDTQYF
TRBJ2-2 16 TRBV9 TRBD1 . TGTGCCAGCAGCGTCGGGACAGGGATGGACACCGGGGAGCTGTTTTTT CASSVGTGMDTGELFF
TRBJ2-7 12 TRBV19 TRBD1 . TGTGCCAGCGGACAGGGCTCCTACGAGCAGTACTTC CASGQGSYEQYF
TRBJ2-7 13 TRBV2 TRBD1 . TGTGCCAGTCGCCGGGACAGCCCCCTCGAGCAGTACTTC CASRRDSPLEQYF
TRBJ1-5 20 TRBV4-3 TRBD1 . TGCGCCAGCAGCCAAGATTATGGCCGGGGCCGGACAGGGGCCAATCAGCCCCAGCATTTT CASSQDYGRGRTGANQPQHF
TRBJ1-1 15 TRBV6-5 . . TGTGCCAGCAGTTACTCGACGGGAAGGAACACTGAAGCTTTCTTT CASSYSTGRNTEAFF
TRBJ1-1 16 TRBV11-2 . . TGTGCCAGCAGCCCTGGACAGATGAGTTTTAACACTGAAGCTTTCTTT CASSPGQMSFNTEAFF
TRBJ1-2 12 TRBV28 . . TGTGCCAGCACTTTACAGGGCACAGGCTACACCTTC CASTLQGTGYTF
TRBJ2-4 15 TRBV9 . . TGTGCCAGCAGCGCTACCGGACTAGCCAAAAACATTCAGTACTTC CASSATGLAKNIQYF
TRBJ1-2 12 TRBV11-3 . many TGTGCCAGCAGCTTAGAGGTGGGCGGCTACACCTTC CASSLEVGGYTF
TRBJ1-4 15 TRBV5-1 . . TGCGCCAGCAGCTTTGGACACAAGCCTAATGAAAAACTGTTTTTT CASSFGHKPNEKLFF
TRBJ2-5 15 TRBV7-2 TRBD2 . TGTGCCAGCAGCCTAGCGGGGGGGGGTCAAGAGACCCAGTACTTC CASSLAGGGQETQYF
TRBJ1-6 13 TRBV5-1 . . TGCGCCAGCAGCTCTGAGGTTGAGTCACCCCTCCACTTT CASSSEVESPLHF
TRBJ1-5 15 TRBV4-3 . . TGCGCCAGCAGCCAAGAGCCAAGGAGTAATCAGCCCCAGCATTTT CASSQEPRSNQPQHF
TRBJ2-1 15 TRBV19 TRBD1 . TGTGCCAGTACCCCGTACCCCCGGACAGGGGATGAGCAGTTCTTC CASTPYPRTGDEQFF
TRBJ1-5 18 TRBV5-6 TRBD1 . TGTGCCAGCAGTTCAGGGGGCGCCTTGGTTGGGAGCAATCAGCCCCAGCATTTT CASSSGGALVGSNQPQHF
TRBJ1-2 14 TRBV5-6 . once TGTGCCAGCAGCTCTCGGCGGGGATACTATGGCTACACCTTC CASSSRRGYYGYTF
TRBJ1-6 15 TRBV9 . . TGTGCCAGCAGCGATCACGACAAGTTGGATTCACCCCTCCACTTT CASSDHDKLDSPLHF
TRBJ1-6 14 TRBV5-5 . . TGTGCCAGCACCCGAGGGGGGGCAGGGTCACCCCTCCACTTT CASTRGGAGSPLHF
TRBJ1-2 13 TRBV13 TRBD1 . TGTGCCAGCAGCAGACAGGGACGGGATGGCTACACCTTC CASSRQGRDGYTF
TRBJ2-7 13 TRBV9 TRBD1 . TGTGCCAGCAGCGTAGAACACAGGGGCGAGCAGTACTTC CASSVEHRGEQYF
TRBJ1-5 16 TRBV19 TRBD1 . TGTGCCAGTAGTGAACTGGGACAGGGAAGAAATCAGCCCCAGCATTTT CASSELGQGRNQPQHF
TRBJ2-5 19 TRBV7-8 TRBD2 once TGTGCCAGCAGCTTAGTCCGACTAGCGGGGGGCAGAACAGGGGGAGGCCAGTACTTC CASSLVRLAGGRTGGGQYF
TRBJ1-1 15 TRBV6-5 . . TGTGCCAGCAGTTACCGAATTACAGGGCTGACTGAAGCTTTCTTT CASSYRITGLTEAFF
TRBJ2-2 14 TRBV5-6 . . TGTGCCAGCAGCTACAGGTCCCTCACCGGGGAGCTGTTTTTT CASSYRSLTGELFF